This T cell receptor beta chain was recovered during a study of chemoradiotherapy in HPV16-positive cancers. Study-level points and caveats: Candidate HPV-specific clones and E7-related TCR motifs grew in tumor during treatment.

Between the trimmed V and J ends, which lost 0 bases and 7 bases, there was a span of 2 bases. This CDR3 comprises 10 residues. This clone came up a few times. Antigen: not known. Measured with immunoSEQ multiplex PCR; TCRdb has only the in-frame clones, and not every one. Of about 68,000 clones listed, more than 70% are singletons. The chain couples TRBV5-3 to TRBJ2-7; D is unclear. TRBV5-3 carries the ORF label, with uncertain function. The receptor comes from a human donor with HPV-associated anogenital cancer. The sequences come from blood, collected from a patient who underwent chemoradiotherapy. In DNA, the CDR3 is TGTGCCAGAAGCTTGGGGGAGCAGTACTTC. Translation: CARSLGEQYF.